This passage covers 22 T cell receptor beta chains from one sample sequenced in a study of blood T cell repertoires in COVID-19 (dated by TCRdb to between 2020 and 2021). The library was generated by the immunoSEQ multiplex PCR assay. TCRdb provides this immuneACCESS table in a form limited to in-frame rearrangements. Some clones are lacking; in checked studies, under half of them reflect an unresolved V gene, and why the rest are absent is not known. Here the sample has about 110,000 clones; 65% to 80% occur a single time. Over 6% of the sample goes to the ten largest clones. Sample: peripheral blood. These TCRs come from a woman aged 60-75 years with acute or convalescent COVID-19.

CDR3 amino acids: CASSVGQGDIQPQHF. The DNA of the CDR3 is TGTGCCAGTAGTGTCGGACAGGGAGACATTCAGCCCCAGCATTTT. V is TRBV19 and J is TRBJ1-5; 8 bases match TRBD1. CDR1 and CDR2 (germline): LNHDA, SQIVND (reference sequence). Trimming at V came to 5 bases and at J to 6 bases, leaving 9 bases not matched to a gene. This CDR3 is 15 amino acids long. Variable domain in full (rest from reference TRBV19 and TRBJ1-5): DGGITQSPKYLFRKEGQNVTLSCEQNLNHDAMYWYRQDPGQGLRLIYYSQIVNDFQKGDIAEGYSVSREKKESFPLTVTSAQKNPTAFYLCASSVGQGDIQPQHFGDGTRLSIL.

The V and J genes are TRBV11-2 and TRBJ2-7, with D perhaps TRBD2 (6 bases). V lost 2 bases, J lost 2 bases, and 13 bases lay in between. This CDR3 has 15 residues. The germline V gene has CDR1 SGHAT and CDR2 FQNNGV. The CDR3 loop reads CASSLNVGGPYEQYF. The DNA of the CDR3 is TGTGCCAGCAGCTTAAATGTGGGGGGACCCTACGAGCAGTACTTC. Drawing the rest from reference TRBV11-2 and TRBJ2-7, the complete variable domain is EAGVAQSPRYKIIEKRQSVAFWCNPISGHATLYWYQQILGQGPKLLIQFQNNGVVDDSQLPKDRFSAERLKGVDSTLKIQPAKLEDSAVYLCASSLNVGGPYEQYFGPGTRLTVT.

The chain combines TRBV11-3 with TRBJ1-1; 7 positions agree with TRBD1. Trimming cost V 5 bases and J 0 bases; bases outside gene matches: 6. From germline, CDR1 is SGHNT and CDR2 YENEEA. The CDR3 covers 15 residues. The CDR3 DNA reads TGTGCCAGCAGCGCCAGACAGGGATTGAACACTGAAGCTTTCTTT. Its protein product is CASSARQGLNTEAFF. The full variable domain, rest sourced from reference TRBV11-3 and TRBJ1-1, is EAGVVQSPRYKIIEKKQPVAFWCNPISGHNTLYWYLQNLGQGPELLIRYENEEAVDDSQLPKDRFSAERLKGVDSTLKIQPAELGDSAVYLCASSARQGLNTEAFFGQGTRLTVV.

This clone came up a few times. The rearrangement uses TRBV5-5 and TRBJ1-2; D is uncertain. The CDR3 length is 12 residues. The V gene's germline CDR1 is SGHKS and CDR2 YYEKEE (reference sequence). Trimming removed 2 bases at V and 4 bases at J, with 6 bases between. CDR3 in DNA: TGTGCCAGCAGCTTCTCAGGCTATGGCTACACCTTC. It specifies CASSFSGYGYTF.

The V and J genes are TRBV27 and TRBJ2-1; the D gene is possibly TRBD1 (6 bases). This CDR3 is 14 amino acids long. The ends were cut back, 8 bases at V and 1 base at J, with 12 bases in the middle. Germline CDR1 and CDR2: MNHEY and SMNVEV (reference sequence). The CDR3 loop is CASGGWPSYNEQFF. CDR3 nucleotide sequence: TGTGCCAGCGGGGGCTGGCCGTCCTACAATGAGCAGTTCTTC.

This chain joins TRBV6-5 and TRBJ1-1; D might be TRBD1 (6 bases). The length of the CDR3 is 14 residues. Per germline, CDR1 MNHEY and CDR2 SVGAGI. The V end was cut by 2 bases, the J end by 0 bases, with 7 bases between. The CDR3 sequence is CASSYDRMNTEAFF. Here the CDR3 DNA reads TGTGCCAGCAGTTACGACAGGATGAACACTGAAGCTTTCTTT.

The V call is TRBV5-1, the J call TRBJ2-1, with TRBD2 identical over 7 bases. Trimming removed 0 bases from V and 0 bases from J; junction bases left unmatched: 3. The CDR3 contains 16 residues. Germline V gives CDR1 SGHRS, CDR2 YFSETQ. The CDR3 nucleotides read TGCGCCAGCAGCTTGGGAGCGGGAAGCTCCTACAATGAGCAGTTCTTC. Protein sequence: CASSLGAGSSYNEQFF. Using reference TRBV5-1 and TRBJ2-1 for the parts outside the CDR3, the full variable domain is KAGVTQTPRYLIKTRGQQVTLSCSPISGHRSVSWYQQTPGQGLQFLFEYFSETQRNKGNFPGRFSGRQFSNSRSEMNVSTLELGDSALYLCASSLGAGSSYNEQFFGPGTRLTVL.

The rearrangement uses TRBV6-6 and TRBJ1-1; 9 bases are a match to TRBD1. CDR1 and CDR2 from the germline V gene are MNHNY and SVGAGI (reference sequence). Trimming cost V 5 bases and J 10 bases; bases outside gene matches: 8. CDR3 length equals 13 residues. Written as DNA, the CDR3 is TGTGCCAGCAGTCAAGGACAGGGGATTAGAGCTTTCTTT. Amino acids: CASSQGQGIRAFF.

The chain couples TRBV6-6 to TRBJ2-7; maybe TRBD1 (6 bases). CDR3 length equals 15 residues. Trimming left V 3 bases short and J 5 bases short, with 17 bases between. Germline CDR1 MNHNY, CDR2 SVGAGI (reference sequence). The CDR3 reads CASSYQLGARHEQYF. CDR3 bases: TGTGCCAGCAGTTATCAATTGGGGGCGCGGCACGAGCAGTACTTC.

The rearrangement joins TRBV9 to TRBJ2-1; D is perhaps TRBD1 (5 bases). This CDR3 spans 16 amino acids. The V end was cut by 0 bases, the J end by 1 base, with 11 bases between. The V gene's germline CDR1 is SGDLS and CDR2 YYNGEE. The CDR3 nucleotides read TGTGCCAGCAGCGTAGGGCCCCAGGGATCCTACAATGAGCAGTTCTTC. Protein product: CASSVGPQGSYNEQFF.

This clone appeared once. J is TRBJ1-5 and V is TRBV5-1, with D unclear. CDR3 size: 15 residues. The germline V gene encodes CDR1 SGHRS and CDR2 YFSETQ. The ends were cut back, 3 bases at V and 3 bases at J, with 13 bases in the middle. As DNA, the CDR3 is TGCGCCAGCAGCTCGGGAGAGTACCCCAATCAGCCCCAGCATTTT. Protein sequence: CASSSGEYPNQPQHF.

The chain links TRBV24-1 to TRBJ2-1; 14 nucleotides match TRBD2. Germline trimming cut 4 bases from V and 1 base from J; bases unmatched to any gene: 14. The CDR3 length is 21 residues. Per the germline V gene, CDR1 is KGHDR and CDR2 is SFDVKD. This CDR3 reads CATSDPSLGGLAGVSYNEQFF. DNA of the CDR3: TGTGCCACCAGTGACCCCTCCCTCGGGGGACTAGCGGGGGTATCCTACAATGAGCAGTTCTTC.

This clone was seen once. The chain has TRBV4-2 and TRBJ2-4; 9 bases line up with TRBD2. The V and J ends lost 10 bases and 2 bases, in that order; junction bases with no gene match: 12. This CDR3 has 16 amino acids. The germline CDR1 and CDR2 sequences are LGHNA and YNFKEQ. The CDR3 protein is CATQAGGTSPKNIQYF. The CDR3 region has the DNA TGTGCCACCCAGGCGGGGGGGACCTCCCCCAAAAACATTCAGTACTTC.

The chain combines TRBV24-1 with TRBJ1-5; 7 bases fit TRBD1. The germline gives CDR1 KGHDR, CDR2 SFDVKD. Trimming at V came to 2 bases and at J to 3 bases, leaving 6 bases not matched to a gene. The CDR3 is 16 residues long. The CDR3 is CATSDSGGGYNQPQHF. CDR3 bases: TGTGCCACCAGTGATTCGGGAGGGGGCTACAATCAGCCCCAGCATTTT.

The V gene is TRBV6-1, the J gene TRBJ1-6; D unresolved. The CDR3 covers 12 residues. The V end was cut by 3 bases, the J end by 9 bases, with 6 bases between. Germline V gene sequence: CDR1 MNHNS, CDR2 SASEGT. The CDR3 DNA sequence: TGTGCCAGCAGTGATACTGTTTCACCCCTCCACTTT. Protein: CASSDTVSPLHF.

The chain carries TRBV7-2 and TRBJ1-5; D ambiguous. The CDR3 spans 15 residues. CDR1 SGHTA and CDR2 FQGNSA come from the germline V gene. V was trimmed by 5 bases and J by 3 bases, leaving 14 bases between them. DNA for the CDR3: TGTGCCAGCAGCAACGGGATAGCATTCAATCAGCCCCAGCATTTT. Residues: CASSNGIAFNQPQHF.

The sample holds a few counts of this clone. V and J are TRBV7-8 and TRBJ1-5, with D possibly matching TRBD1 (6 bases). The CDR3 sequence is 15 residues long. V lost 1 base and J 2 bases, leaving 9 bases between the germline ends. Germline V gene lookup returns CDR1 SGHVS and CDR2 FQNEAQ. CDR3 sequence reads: CASSLVDSGNQPQHF. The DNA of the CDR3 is TGTGCCAGCAGCTTAGTGGACAGCGGCAATCAGCCCCAGCATTTT.

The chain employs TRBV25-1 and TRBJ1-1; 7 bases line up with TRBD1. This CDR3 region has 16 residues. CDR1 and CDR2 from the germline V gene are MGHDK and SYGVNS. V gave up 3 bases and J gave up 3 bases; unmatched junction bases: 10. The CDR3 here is CASSDNPRTGDTEAFF. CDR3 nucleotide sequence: TGTGCCAGCAGTGACAATCCCCGTACAGGGGACACTGAAGCTTTCTTT.

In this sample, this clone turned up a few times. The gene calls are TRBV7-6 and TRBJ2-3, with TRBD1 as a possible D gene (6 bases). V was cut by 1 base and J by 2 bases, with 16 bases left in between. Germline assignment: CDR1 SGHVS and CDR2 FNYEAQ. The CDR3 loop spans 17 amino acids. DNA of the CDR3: TGTGCCAGCAGCTTAGGACTCCCAGGGGCGGTCACAGATACGCAGTATTTT. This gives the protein CASSLGLPGAVTDTQYF.

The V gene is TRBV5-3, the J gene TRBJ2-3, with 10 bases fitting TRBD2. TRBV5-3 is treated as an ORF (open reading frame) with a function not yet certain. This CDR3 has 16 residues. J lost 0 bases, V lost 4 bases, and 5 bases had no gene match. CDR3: CARSNSGGNSTDTQYF. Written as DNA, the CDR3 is TGTGCCAGAAGCAATAGCGGGGGGAACAGCACAGATACGCAGTATTTT.

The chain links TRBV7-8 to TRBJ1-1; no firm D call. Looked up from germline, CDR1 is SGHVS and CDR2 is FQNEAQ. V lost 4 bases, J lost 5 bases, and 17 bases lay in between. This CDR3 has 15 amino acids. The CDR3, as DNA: TGTGCCAGCAGCTCCCAAATTCGGTTCGTGACTGAAGCTTTCTTT. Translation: CASSSQIRFVTEAFF.

In DNA, the CDR3 is TGTGCCAGCAGCCAACGAACTGTGACAGGGGAAAAACTGTTTTTT. Protein product: CASSQRTVTGEKLFF. The rearrangement uses TRBV3-1 (or the pseudogene TRBV3-2) and TRBJ1-4; 7 bases are shared with TRBD1. CDR3 length equals 15 residues. CDR1 and CDR2 (germline): LGHDT, YNNKEL (reference sequence). V shed 2 bases and J 8 bases; nucleotides not matched to a gene: 8.